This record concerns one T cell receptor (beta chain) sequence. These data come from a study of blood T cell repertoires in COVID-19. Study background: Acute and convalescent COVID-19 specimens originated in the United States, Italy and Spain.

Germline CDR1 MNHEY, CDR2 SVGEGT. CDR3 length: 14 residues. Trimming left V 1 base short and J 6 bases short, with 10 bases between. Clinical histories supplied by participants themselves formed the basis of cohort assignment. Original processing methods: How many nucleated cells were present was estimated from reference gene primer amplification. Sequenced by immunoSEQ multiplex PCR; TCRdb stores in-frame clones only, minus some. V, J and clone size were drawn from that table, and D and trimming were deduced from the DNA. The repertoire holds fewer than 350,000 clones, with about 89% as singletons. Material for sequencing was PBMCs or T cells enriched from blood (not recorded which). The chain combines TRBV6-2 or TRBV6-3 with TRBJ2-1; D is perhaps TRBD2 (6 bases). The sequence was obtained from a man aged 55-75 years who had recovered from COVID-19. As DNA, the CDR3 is TGTGCCAGCAGTTACTTGGCGGGACTCAATGAGCAGTTCTTC. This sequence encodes CASSYLAGLNEQFF.